This TCR beta chain was identified in a study of T cell responses to AZD1222 COVID-19 vaccine. This table comes from immunoSEQ multiplex PCR, and its TCRdb copy is limited to in-frame clones, with some not included. The table includes 130,000 or so clones, just over 90% detected once. This TCR came from an adult in good health. Source: peripheral blood, taken on day 0 of MenACWY control vaccination.

In DNA form, the CDR3 reads TGTGCCAGCAGCGTCAGGGGGGACACTGAAGCTTTCTTT. Translating gives CASSVRGDTEAFF. The chain joins TRBV27 to TRBJ1-1; 7 bases agree with TRBD1. From germline, CDR1 is MNHEY and CDR2 SMNVEV (reference sequence). The CDR3 has 13 residues. V gave up 6 bases and J gave up 3 bases; unmatched junction bases: 4.